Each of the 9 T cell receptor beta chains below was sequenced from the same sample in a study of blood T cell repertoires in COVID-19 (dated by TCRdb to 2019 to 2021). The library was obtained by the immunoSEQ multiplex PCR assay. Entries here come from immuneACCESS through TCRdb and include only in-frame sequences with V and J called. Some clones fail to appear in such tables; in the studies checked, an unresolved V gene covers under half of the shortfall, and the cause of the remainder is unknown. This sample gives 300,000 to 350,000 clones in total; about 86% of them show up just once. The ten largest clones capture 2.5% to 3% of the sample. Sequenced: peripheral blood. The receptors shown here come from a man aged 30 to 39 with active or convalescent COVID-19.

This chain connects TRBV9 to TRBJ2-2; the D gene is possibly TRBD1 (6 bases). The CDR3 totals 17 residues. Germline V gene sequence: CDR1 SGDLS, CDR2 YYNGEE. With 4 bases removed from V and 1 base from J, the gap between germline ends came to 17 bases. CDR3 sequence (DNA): TGTGCCAGCAGCCCCCGAAGGGGGAGAGTGAACACCGGGGAGCTGTTTTTT. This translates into CASSPRRGRVNTGELFF.

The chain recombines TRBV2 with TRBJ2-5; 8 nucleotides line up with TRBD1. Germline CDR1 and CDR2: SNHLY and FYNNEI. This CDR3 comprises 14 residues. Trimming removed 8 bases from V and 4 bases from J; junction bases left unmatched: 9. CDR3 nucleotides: TGTGCCAGCGACAGGGACAGGTTGCTAGAGACCCAGTACTTC. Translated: CASDRDRLLETQYF.

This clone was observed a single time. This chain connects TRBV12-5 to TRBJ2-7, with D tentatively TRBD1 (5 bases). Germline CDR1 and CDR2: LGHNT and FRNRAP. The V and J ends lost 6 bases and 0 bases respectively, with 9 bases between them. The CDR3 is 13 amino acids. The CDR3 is CASGLDSSYEQYF. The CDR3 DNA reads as TGTGCTAGTGGGCTAGACAGCTCCTACGAGCAGTACTTC.

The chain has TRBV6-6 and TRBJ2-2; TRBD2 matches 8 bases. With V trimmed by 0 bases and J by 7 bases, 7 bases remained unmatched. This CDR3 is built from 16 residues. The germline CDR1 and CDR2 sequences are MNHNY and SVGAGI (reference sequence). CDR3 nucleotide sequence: TGTGCCAGCAGTTACTCGAACGGGGGGGCCTTCGGGGAGCTGTTTTTT. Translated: CASSYSNGGAFGELFF.

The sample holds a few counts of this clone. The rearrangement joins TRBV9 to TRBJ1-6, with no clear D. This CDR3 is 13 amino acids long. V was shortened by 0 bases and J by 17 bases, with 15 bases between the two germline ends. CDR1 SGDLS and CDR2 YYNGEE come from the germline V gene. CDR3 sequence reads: CASSVDYGHGIHF. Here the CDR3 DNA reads TGTGCCAGCAGCGTAGATTATGGGCACGGCATCCACTTT.

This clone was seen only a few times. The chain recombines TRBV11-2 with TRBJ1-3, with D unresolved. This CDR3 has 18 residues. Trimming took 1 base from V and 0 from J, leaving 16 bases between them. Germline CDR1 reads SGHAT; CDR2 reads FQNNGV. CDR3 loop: CASSLGGVYGFSGNTIYF. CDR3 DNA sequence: TGTGCCAGCAGCTTAGGAGGAGTTTATGGATTCTCTGGAAACACCATATATTTT. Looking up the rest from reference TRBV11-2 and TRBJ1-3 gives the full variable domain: EAGVAQSPRYKIIEKRQSVAFWCNPISGHATLYWYQQILGQGPKLLIQFQNNGVVDDSQLPKDRFSAERLKGVDSTLKIQPAKLEDSAVYLCASSLGGVYGFSGNTIYFGEGSWLTVV.

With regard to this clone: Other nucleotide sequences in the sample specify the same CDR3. In DNA form, the CDR3 reads TGTGCCACCAGTGACCCTCGACTCTCTGGAAACACCATATATTTT. This translates into CATSDPRLSGNTIYF. The chain joins TRBV24-1 to TRBJ1-3; D unresolved. V lost 4 bases to trimming and J lost 0 bases, with 9 bases between them. The CDR3 totals 15 residues. Germline CDR1 is KGHDR and CDR2 is SFDVKD.

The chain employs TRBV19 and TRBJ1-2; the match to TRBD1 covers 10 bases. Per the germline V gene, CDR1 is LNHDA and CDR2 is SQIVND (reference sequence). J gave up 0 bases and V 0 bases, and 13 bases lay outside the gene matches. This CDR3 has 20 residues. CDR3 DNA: TGTGCCAGTAGTATAGAGATAAAACCGGGACAGGGGCTAGCTAACTATGGCTACACCTTC. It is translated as CASSIEIKPGQGLANYGYTF.

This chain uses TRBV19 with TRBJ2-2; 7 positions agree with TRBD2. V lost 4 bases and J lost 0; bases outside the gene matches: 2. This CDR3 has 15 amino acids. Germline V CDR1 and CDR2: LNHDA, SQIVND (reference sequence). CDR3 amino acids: CASSTGTTNTGELFF. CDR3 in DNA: TGTGCCAGTAGTACCGGGACTACGAACACCGGGGAGCTGTTTTTT.